This TCR beta chain stems from a study of blood T cell repertoires in COVID-19. Study at large: Donors in the United States, Italy and Spain gave samples during acute or convalescent COVID-19. T cells, B-cell-depleted T cells, or PBMCs provided the cDNA or gDNA that served as material.

As handled by the study authors: Amplification of reference gene primers was used by the study to estimate nucleated cell counts. Assay used: immunoSEQ multiplex PCR; TCRdb lists only in-frame clones, some missing. The V and J calls and clone size are taken from that table; D and trimming were inferred from the DNA. The sample records about 250,000 clones, roughly nine tenths being singletons. The CDR3 has 11 residues. Germline V gene sequence: CDR1 LNHNV, CDR2 YYDKDF (reference sequence). Deletions cut 5 bases from V and 9 bases from J, with 9 bases between. The source is a man younger than 35 with active or convalescent COVID-19. The chain links TRBV15 to TRBJ2-3; D remains unclear. The sample comprised peripheral blood. DNA for the CDR3: TGTGCCACCAGCGCTCTTGGCACGCAGTATTTT. This gives the protein CATSALGTQYF. Filled out from reference TRBV15 and TRBJ2-3, the complete variable domain reads DAMVIQNPRYQVTQFGKPVTLSCSQTLNHNVMYWYQQKSSQAPKLLFHYYDKDFNNEADTPDNFQSRRPNTSFCFLDIRSPGLGDTAMYLCATSALGTQYFGPGTRLTVL.